The 3 T cell receptor beta chains listed next were all sequenced from one sample in a study of blood T cell repertoires in COVID-19. Produced via immunoSEQ multiplex PCR; TCRdb's table is partial and in-frame only. The repertoire holds some 25,000 clones, with roughly 89% as singletons. Material for sequencing was peripheral blood. These receptors all come from a man between 65 and 80 years old with acute or convalescent COVID-19.

The chain is built from TRBV6-2 or TRBV6-3 and TRBJ1-1; a weak D match, TRBD1 (6 bases). The CDR3 consists of 17 residues. Trimming took off 0 bases at V and 2 bases at J, with 16 bases between the two ends. Germline CDR1 MNHEY, CDR2 SVGEGT. The CDR3 here is CASSYSIRDTVNTEAFF. CDR3 nucleotides: TGTGCCAGCAGTTACTCGATCCGGGACACGGTAAACACTGAAGCTTTCTTT.

The sample holds one count of this clone. This chain uses TRBV18 with TRBJ2-3, with D tentatively TRBD2 (5 bases). This CDR3 comprises 15 residues. Deletions cut 5 bases from V and 3 bases from J, with 15 bases between. Germline values: CDR1 KGHSH, CDR2 LQKENI. The DNA for the CDR3 is TGTGCCAGCTCATCGACTCCTCCGGGGACAGATACGCAGTATTTT. Translating gives CASSSTPPGTDTQYF.

The gene calls are TRBV18 and TRBJ2-3; 10 bases are a match to TRBD1. CDR1 and CDR2 from the germline V gene are KGHSH and LQKENI. There are 16 residues in the CDR3. The J segment lost 1 base and the V segment lost 6 bases, leaving 7 bases of the junction unmatched. The CDR3 DNA reads as TGTGCCAGCTCCCGGGACAGGGGAGTGGGCACAGATACGCAGTATTTT. It encodes CASSRDRGVGTDTQYF.